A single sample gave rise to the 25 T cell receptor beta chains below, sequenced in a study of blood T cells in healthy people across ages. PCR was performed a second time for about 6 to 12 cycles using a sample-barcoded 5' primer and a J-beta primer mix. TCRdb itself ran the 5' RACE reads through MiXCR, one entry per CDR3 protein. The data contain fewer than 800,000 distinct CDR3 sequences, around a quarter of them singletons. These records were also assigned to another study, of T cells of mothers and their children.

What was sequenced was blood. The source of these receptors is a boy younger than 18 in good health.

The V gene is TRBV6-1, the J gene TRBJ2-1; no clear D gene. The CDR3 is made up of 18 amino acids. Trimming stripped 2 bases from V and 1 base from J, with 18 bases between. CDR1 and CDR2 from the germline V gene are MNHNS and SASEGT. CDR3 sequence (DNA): TGTGCCAGCAGTGAATTTAGTAACTCTTTATTTTCCTACAATGAGCAGTTCTTC. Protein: CASSEFSNSLFSYNEQFF.

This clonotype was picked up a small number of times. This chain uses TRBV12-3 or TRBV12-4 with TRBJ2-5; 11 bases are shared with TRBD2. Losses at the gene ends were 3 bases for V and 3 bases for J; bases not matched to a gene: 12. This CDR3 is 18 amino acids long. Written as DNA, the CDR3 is TGTGCCAGCAGTTTCGCGTCTAGCGGGGGGCCAATAGAAGAGACCCAGTACTTC. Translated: CASSFASSGGPIEETQYF.

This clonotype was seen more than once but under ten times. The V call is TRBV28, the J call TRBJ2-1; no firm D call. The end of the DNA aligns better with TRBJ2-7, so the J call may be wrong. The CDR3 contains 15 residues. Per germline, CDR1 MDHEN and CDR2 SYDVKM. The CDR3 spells CASSSGSLDSYEQYF. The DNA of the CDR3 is TGTGCCAGCAGTTCCGGAAGCTTAGACTCCTACGAGCAGTACTTC.

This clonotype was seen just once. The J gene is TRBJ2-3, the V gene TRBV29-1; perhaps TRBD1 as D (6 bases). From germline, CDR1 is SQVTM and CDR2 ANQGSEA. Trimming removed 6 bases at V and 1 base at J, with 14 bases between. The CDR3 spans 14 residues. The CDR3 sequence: CSVLGPGGTDTQYF. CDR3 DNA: TGCAGCGTATTGGGCCCAGGGGGCACAGATACGCAGTATTTT.

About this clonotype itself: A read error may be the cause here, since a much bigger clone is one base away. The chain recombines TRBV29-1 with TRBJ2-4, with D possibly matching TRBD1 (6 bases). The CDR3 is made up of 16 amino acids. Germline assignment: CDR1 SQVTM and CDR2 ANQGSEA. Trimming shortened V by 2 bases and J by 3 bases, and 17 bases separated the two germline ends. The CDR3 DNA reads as TGCAGCGTTGAAATTGTATTAGGGGGAGTCAAAAACATTCAGTACTTC. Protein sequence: CSVEIVLGGVKNIQYF.

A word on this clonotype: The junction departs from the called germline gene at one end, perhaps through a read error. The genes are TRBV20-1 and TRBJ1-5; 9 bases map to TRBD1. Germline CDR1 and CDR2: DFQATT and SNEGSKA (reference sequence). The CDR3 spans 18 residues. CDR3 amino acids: CSARDRAVRDRESQPLHF. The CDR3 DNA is TGCAGTGCTAGAGATAGGGCGGTAAGGGACAGGGAAAGCCAGCCCCTGCATTTT.

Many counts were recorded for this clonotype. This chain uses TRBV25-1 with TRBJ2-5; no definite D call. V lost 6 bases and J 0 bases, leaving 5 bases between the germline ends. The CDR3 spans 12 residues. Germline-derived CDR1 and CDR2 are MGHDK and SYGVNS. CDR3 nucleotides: TGTGCCAGCAGGCTAAACCAAGAGACCCAGTACTTC. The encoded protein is CASRLNQETQYF.

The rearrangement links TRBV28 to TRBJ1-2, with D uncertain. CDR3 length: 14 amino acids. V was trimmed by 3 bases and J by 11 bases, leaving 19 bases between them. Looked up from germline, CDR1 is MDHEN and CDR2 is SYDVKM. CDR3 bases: TGTGCCAGCAGTTTCCTGGTCGGCCAAATAGGGTACACCTTC. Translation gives CASSFLVGQIGYTF.

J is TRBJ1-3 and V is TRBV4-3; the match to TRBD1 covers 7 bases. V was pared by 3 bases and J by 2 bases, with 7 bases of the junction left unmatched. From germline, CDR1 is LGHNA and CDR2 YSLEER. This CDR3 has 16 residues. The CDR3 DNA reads TGCGCCAGCAGCCAGGACCCAGGGGGGCCTGGAAACACCATATATTTT. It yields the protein CASSQDPGGPGNTIYF.

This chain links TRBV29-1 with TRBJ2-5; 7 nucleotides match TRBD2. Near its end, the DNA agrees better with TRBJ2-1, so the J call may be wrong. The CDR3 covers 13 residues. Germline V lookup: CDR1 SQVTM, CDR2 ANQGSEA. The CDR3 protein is CSVFPGGAGEQFF. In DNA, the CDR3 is TGCAGCGTTTTCCCGGGAGGAGCGGGTGAGCAGTTCTTC.

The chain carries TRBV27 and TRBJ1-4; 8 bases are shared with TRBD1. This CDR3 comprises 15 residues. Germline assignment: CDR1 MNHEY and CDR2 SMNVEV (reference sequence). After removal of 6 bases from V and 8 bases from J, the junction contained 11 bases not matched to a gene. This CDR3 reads CASSGLQGDYEKLFF. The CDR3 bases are TGTGCCAGCAGCGGCCTACAGGGGGATTACGAAAAACTGTTTTTT.

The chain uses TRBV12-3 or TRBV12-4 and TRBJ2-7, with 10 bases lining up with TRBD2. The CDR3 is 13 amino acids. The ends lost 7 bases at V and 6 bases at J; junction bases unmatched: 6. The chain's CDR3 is CASILAGDGEQYF. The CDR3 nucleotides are TGTGCCAGCATCCTAGCGGGAGATGGCGAGCAGTACTTC.

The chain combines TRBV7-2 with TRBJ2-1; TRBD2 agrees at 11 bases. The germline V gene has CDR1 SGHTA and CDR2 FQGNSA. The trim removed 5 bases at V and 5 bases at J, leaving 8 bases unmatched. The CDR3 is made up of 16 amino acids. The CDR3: CASSLNSGGVHNEQFF. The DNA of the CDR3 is TGTGCCAGCAGCCTTAATAGCGGGGGGGTCCACAATGAGCAGTTCTTC.

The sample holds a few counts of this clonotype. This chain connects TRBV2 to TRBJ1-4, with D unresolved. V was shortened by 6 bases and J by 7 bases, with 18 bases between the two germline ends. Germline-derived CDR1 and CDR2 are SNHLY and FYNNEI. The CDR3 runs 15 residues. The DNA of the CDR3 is TGTGCCAGCAGCGTGGGGTCAGGACTGCGTGAAAAACTGTTTTTT. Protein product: CASSVGSGLREKLFF.

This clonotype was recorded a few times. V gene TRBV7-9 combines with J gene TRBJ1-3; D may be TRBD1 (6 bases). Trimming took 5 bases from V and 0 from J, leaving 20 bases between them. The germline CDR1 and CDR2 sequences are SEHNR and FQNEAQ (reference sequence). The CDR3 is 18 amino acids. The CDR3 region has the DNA TGTGCCAGCAGCCATTCGTCGGAGGGGGACTTCTCTGGAAACACCATATATTTT. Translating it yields CASSHSSEGDFSGNTIYF.

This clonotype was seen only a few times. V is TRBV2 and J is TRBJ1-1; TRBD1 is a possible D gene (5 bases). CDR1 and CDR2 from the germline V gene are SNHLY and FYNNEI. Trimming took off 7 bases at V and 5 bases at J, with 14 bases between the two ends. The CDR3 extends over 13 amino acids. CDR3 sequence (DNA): TGTGCCAGCACGCCCAGGGTTAGAACTGAAGCTTTCTTT. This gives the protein CASTPRVRTEAFF.

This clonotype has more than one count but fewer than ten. CDR3 in DNA: TGTGCCACCAGCAGAGAAGGACGGTCGCAAGAGACCCAGTACTTC. It yields the protein CATSREGRSQETQYF. J is TRBJ2-5 and V is TRBV15; D gene unclear. The V end lost 0 bases, the J end lost 2 bases, and 10 bases lay between the germline ends. Germline values: CDR1 LNHNV, CDR2 YYDKDF (reference sequence). The CDR3 runs 15 residues.

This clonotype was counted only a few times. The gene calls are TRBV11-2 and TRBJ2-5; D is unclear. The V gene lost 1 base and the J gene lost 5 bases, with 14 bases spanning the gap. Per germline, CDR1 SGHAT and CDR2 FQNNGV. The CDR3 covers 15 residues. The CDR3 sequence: CASSLVSSAQETQYF. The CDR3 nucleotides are TGTGCCAGCAGCTTAGTATCCAGCGCCCAGGAGACCCAGTACTTC.

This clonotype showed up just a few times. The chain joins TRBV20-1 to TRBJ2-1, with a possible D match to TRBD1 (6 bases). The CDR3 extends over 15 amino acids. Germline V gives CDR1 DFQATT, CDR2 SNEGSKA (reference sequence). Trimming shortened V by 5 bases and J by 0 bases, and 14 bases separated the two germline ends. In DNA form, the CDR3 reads TGCAGTGCTCTACAGGGTTCTCGCTCCTACAATGAGCAGTTCTTC. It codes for CSALQGSRSYNEQFF.

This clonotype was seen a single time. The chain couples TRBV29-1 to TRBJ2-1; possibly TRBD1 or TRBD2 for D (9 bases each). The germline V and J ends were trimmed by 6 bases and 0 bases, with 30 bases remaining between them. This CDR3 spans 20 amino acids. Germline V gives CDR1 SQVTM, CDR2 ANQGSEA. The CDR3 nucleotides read TGCAGCGTGGAGACCGGGACAGGGTGGACTAGCGTAGGCTCCTACAATGAGCAGTTCTTC. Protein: CSVETGTGWTSVGSYNEQFF.

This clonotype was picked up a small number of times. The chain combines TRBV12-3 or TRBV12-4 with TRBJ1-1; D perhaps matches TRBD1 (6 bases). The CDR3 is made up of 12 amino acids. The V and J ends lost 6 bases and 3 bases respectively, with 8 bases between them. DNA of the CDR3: TGTGCCAGCAGGGGACATCACACTGAAGCTTTCTTT. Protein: CASRGHHTEAFF.

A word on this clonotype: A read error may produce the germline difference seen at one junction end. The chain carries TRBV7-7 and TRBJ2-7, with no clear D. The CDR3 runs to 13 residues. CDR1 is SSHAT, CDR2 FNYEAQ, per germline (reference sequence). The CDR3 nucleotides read TGTGCTAGCAGCTTAGATCCCACCTACGAGCAGTACTTC. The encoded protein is CASSLDPTYEQYF.

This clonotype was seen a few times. The CDR3 loop is CASSATSGRENEQFF. CDR3 DNA sequence: TGTGCCAGCAGCGCGACTAGCGGGAGGGAGAATGAGCAGTTCTTC. The gene calls are TRBV7-2 and TRBJ2-1, with TRBD2 matching 14 bases. J lost 7 bases, V lost 5 bases, and 4 bases had no gene match. CDR1 is SGHTA and CDR2 is FQGNSA in the germline V gene. The CDR3 is 15 amino acids. The entire variable domain, with the rest obtained from reference TRBV7-2 and TRBJ2-1, is as follows: GAGVSQSPSNKVTEKGKDVELRCDPISGHTALYWYRQSLGQGLEFLIYFQGNSAPDKSGLPSDRFSAERTGGSVSTLTIQRTQQEDSAVYLCASSATSGRENEQFFGPGTRLTVL.

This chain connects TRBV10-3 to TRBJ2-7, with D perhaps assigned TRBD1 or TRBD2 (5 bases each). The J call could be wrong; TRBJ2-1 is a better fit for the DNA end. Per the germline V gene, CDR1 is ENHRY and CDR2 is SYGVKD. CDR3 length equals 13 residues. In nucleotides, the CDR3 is TGTGCCATCAGAGGCTTGAGGGGTGATGAGCAGTTCTTC. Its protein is CAIRGLRGDEQFF.

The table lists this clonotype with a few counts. The CDR3 spells CSARVGTVKNIQYF. Written as DNA, the CDR3 is TGCAGTGCTAGAGTGGGGACGGTCAAAAACATTCAGTACTTC. The rearrangement joins TRBV20-1 to TRBJ2-4; the D gene could be TRBD1 or TRBD2 (5 bases each). This CDR3 has 14 residues. Trimming took off 1 base at V and 3 bases at J, with 10 bases between the two ends. Germline values: CDR1 DFQATT, CDR2 SNEGSKA (reference sequence).